The rows below give T cell receptor beta chains drawn from one sample of a study of blood T cells in healthy people across ages. TCRdb called the 5' RACE reads again in MiXCR, with one record for every CDR3 protein. The sample lists 1.5 million to 2 million distinct CDR3 sequences, 30% to 40% seen once, with about 23% in the top ten. The sequencing input was blood. The receptors were sampled from a human donor in good health. Each CDR3 is given with its conserved first and last residue. The D gene is left open where the match is weak. Not all rows give a size; the values are once, few, many and, for expanded clones, a class.

CDR3 length	V gene	D gene	clone size	J gene	CDR3 DNA	CDR3 protein
14	TRBV9	NA	NA	TRBJ2-5	TGTGCCAGCAGCGTCGTGGGTACAAGGGAGACCCAGTACTTC	CASSVVGTRETQYF
16	TRBV6-2/TRBV6-3	NA	NA	TRBJ1-6	TGTGCCAGCAGTTACTCTGGTACAGGGAGGCACTCACCCCTCCACTTT	CASSYSGTGRHSPLHF
14	TRBV12-3/TRBV12-4	TRBD1	few	TRBJ2-3	TGTGCCAGCACCGAGCGAGGGGGCGCAAATACGCAGTATTTT	CASTERGGANTQYF
14	TRBV7-9	NA	few	TRBJ2-7	TGTGCCAGCAGCGGTCCGTTCGACAGAAACGAGCAGTACTTC	CASSGPFDRNEQYF
16	TRBV7-9	NA	few	TRBJ2-3	TGTGCCAGCACCTCCCCAGGGACCCAATACACAGATACGCAGTATTTT	CASTSPGTQYTDTQYF
15	TRBV5-5	NA	few	TRBJ2-3	TGTGCCAGCAGCTCGATAAGGTCCACCACAGATACGCAGTATTTT	CASSSIRSTTDTQYF
14	TRBV29-1	NA	NA	TRBJ2-4	TGCAGCGTTTCCAAAAATGGGGAAACGGGTGAGCAGTACTTC	CSVSKNGETGEQYF
14	TRBV15	TRBD2	many	TRBJ2-7	TGTGCCACCAGGTCCGGGCTAGCGGGGGACGAGCAGTACTTC	CATRSGLAGDEQYF
19	TRBV12-3/TRBV12-4	NA	NA	TRBJ1-1	TGTGCCAGCAGTTTAGATCGTCGGGGGTGGGGGGTTGGATCGCTAGAAGCTTTCTTT	CASSLDRRGWGVGSLEAFF
13	TRBV24-1	NA	few	TRBJ2-1	TGTGCCACCAGTGATTTAATGGAAGTTGAGCAGTTCTTC	CATSDLMEVEQFF
15	TRBV7-6	TRBD2	NA	TRBJ2-5	TGTGCCAGCCGGATATTAGCGGGGCTTCAAGAGACCCAGTACTTC	CASRILAGLQETQYF
14	TRBV6-6	TRBD1	NA	TRBJ1-2	TGTGCCAGCAGTTACTCTACAGGGGGCGGCAGCTACACCTTC	CASSYSTGGGSYTF
15	TRBV7-2	NA	few	TRBJ2-7	TGTGCCAGCAGCTTAAAATGGACATCTACCTACGAGCAGTACTTC	CASSLKWTSTYEQYF
14	TRBV19	NA	NA	TRBJ1-4	TGTGCCAGTAGCGCAGTGGCAACTAATGAAAAACTGTTTTTT	CASSAVATNEKLFF
18	TRBV20-1	TRBD2	NA	TRBJ2-1	TGCAGTGCTAGAGTAGTAGCGGGGGGGCTCTCCTCCTACAATGAGCAGTTCTTC	CSARVVAGGLSSYNEQFF
15	TRBV7-2	TRBD1	NA	TRBJ1-2	TGTGCCAGCAGCTCTGGACAGGGGGCGATTTATGGCTACACCTTC	CASSSGQGAIYGYTF
19	TRBV11-2	TRBD2	NA	TRBJ2-7	TGTGCCAGCAGCTTAGGGGGACGGGGGGGATCCCTCCCTAAGAACGAGCAGTACTTC	CASSLGGRGGSLPKNEQYF
13	TRBV27	NA	NA	TRBJ1-1	TGTGCCAGCAGTTTATCGGCCAGCACTGAAGCTTTCTTT	CASSLSASTEAFF
16	TRBV15	NA	NA	TRBJ1-4	TGTGCCACCAGCAGAGATCCGGTGTCAACTAATGAAAAACCGTTTTTT	CATSRDPVSTNEKPFF
12	TRBV20-1	TRBD1	NA	TRBJ2-3	TGCAGTGCAAAAGACAGGGTCGATACGCAGTATTTT	CSAKDRVDTQYF
13	TRBV10-3	NA	NA	TRBJ1-1	TGTGCCAACTCTGATGGGGGGAACACTGAAGCTTTCTTT	CANSDGGNTEAFF
14	TRBV20-1	TRBD2	few	TRBJ2-1	TGCAGTGCTAGAGTTCGGGGGGACCTTAGAGAGCAGTTCTTC	CSARVRGDLREQFF